Following are 16 T cell receptor beta chains from one sample sequenced in a study of PD-1 blockade in classical Hodgkin lymphoma. There was relapse after autologous stem cell transplantation in every patient, and there was variation in brentuximab vedotin exposure. Profiled with immunoSEQ multiplex PCR; TCRdb holds only in-frame clones, not every one. The sample has 25,000 to 35,000 clones, 71% seen once. The material sequenced was peripheral blood mononuclear cells (PBMCs), taken before the second cycle of nivolumab. The receptors were sampled from a human donor with classical Hodgkin lymphoma.

The chain carries TRBV10-3 and TRBJ1-5, with D perhaps TRBD1 (6 bases). This CDR3 region has 14 residues. Germline-derived CDR1 and CDR2 are ENHRY and SYGVKD. V dropped 10 bases and J dropped 10 bases, with 23 bases sitting between them. The DNA of the CDR3 is TGTGCCACATGGGCCGGTGGGGCAGGGGAACCCCAGCATTTT. Amino acids: CATWAGGAGEPQHF.

The gene calls are TRBV28 and TRBJ2-4; 10 positions agree with TRBD2. The V segment lost 5 bases and the J segment 2 bases; nucleotides outside the gene matches: 18. CDR3 length: 20 residues. Germline-derived CDR1 and CDR2 are MDHEN and SYDVKM. The CDR3 here is CASSPRWSLSGGATKNIQYF. The CDR3 nucleotides read TGTGCCAGCAGTCCCAGATGGAGTTTGAGCGGGGGGGCGACCAAAAACATTCAGTACTTC.

The rearrangement links TRBV28 to TRBJ2-1; D might be TRBD1 or TRBD2, each matching 5 bases. The germline gives CDR1 MDHEN, CDR2 SYDVKM. The CDR3 runs 17 residues. Trimming left V 2 bases short and J 6 bases short, with 20 bases between. CDR3 bases: TGTGCCAGCAGTTTAGCCCCAGGGTCGGGGCGGCTCAATGAGCAGTTCTTC. Its translation is CASSLAPGSGRLNEQFF.

The chain links TRBV10-2 to TRBJ2-2, with 7 bases that match TRBD1. The CDR3 spans 14 residues. Germline lookup yields CDR1 WSHSY and CDR2 SAAADI. V shed 7 bases, J shed 3 bases, and the junction held 5 bases outside the gene matches. Here the CDR3 reads CASKDRADTGELFF. DNA for the CDR3: TGCGCCAGCAAAGACAGGGCTGACACCGGGGAGCTGTTTTTT.

The chain joins TRBV6-6 to TRBJ1-5; D might be TRBD1 (6 bases). This CDR3 region has 16 residues. Germline CDR1 and CDR2: MNHNY and SVGAGI (reference sequence). The V gene lost 7 bases and the J gene lost 6 bases, with 22 bases spanning the gap. CDR3 residues: CASTKGLGGNSQPQHF. The CDR3 region has the DNA TGTGCCAGCACCAAAGGATTAGGGGGTAATAGTCAGCCCCAGCATTTT.

In its sample, this clone was seen a few times. This rearrangement joins TRBV7-2 to TRBJ1-1; D perhaps matches TRBD1 (5 bases). Germline loops: CDR1 SGHTA, CDR2 FQGNSA. Trimming left V 2 bases short and J 1 base short, with 11 bases between. The CDR3 covers 15 residues. CDR3: CASSLFSDKNTEAFF. The CDR3, as DNA: TGTGCCAGCAGCTTATTTTCGGACAAGAACACTGAAGCTTTCTTT.

The chain is built from TRBV11-2 and TRBJ2-7; no clear D gene. The V end was cut by 1 base, the J end by 4 bases, with 11 bases between. Germline CDR1 and CDR2: SGHAT and FQNNGV. There are 14 residues in the CDR3. The CDR3 DNA follows: TGTGCCAGCAGCTTAGCGGGCAGTCTATACGAGCAGTACTTC. Protein sequence: CASSLAGSLYEQYF. The complete variable domain, with remaining parts taken from reference TRBV11-2 and TRBJ2-7, reads EAGVAQSPRYKIIEKRQSVAFWCNPISGHATLYWYQQILGQGPKLLIQFQNNGVVDDSQLPKDRFSAERLKGVDSTLKIQPAKLEDSAVYLCASSLAGSLYEQYFGPGTRLTVT.

This chain uses TRBV6-5 with TRBJ2-7, with 7 bases identical to TRBD2. V shed 4 bases and J 7 bases; nucleotides not matched to a gene: 1. The germline V gene has CDR1 MNHEY and CDR2 SVGAGI. The CDR3 is 11 residues long. The CDR3 DNA is TGTGCCAGCAGTTCGGGAGGAGAGCAGTACTTC. This sequence encodes CASSSGGEQYF.

Regarding this clone: An end of the junction differs from the germline gene, which may be a read error. The rearrangement joins TRBV19 to TRBJ1-4, with 9 positions matching TRBD1. The CDR3 is made up of 16 amino acids. In germline, CDR1 is LNHDA, CDR2 SQIVND (reference sequence). This CDR3 is CASSIPTGGVNEKLFF. The CDR3 DNA follows: TGTGCCAGTAGTATCCCCACAGGGGGCGTTAATGAAAAGCTGTTTTTT.

V usage is TRBV29-1 and J usage is TRBJ2-1; the match to TRBD1 covers 9 bases. CDR1 and CDR2 (germline): SQVTM, ANQGSEA. This CDR3 spans 14 amino acids. Trimming removed 8 bases from V and 4 bases from J; junction bases left unmatched: 9. The CDR3 nucleotides are TGCAGCACCTTTGGACAGGGGTGGTACAATGAGCAGTTCTTC. Translated, it gives CSTFGQGWYNEQFF.

The chain joins TRBV10-3 to TRBJ2-1; tentatively, D is TRBD1 (5 bases). The ends were cut back, 5 bases at V and 4 bases at J, with 9 bases in the middle. CDR3 size: 13 residues. CDR1 is ENHRY, CDR2 SYGVKD, per germline. For the CDR3, the DNA is TGTGCCATCAGTAGAGACAGTTACAATGAGCAGTTCTTC. Encoded protein: CAISRDSYNEQFF.

In this sample, this clone turned up a few times. CDR3 sequence: CASSLEGGSTDTQYF. Here the CDR3 DNA reads TGTGCCAGCAGCTTAGAAGGGGGGAGCACAGATACGCAGTATTTT. The rearrangement links TRBV7-6 to TRBJ2-3; the D call may be TRBD1 or TRBD2 (6 bases each). Germline V gene lookup returns CDR1 SGHVS and CDR2 FNYEAQ. The CDR3 has 15 amino acids. Trimming took off 1 base at V and 0 bases at J, with 8 bases between the two ends.

The chain combines TRBV28 with TRBJ2-1; 10 bases are a match to TRBD2. Germline CDR1 MDHEN, CDR2 SYDVKM. Trimming removed 0 bases from V and 7 bases from J; junction bases left unmatched: 12. The CDR3 sequence is 18 residues long. The CDR3 sequence: CASSLWVGSGGSENEQFF. CDR3 nucleotides: TGTGCCAGCAGTTTATGGGTTGGTAGCGGGGGGTCCGAAAATGAGCAGTTCTTC.

This chain connects TRBV10-2 to TRBJ2-2; TRBD1 aligns across 10 bases. This CDR3 spans 14 amino acids. Germline loops: CDR1 WSHSY, CDR2 SAAADI. V dropped 6 bases and J dropped 7; count of bases not matched to a gene: 5. CDR3 sequence reads: CASRTGGRGGELFF. CDR3 DNA: TGCGCCAGCAGGACAGGGGGCCGCGGCGGGGAGCTGTTTTTT.

CDR3 in amino acids: CASSPGTGTEAFF. The CDR3, as DNA: TGTGCCAGCAGTCCCGGGACAGGGACTGAAGCTTTCTTT. The genes are TRBV6-5 and TRBJ1-1; 9 bases are shared with TRBD1. Losses at the gene ends were 5 bases for V and 5 bases for J; bases not matched to a gene: 3. The CDR3 covers 13 residues. Germline CDR1 reads MNHEY; CDR2 reads SVGAGI.

Only a few counts were recorded for this clone. The chain is built from TRBV14 and TRBJ2-1; D unresolved. Germline assignment: CDR1 SGHDN and CDR2 FVKESK. Between the trimmed V and J ends, which lost 2 bases and 7 bases, there was a span of 6 bases. The CDR3 spans 12 residues. The CDR3: CASSQPGNEQFF. CDR3 coding DNA: TGTGCCAGCAGCCAACCCGGGAATGAGCAGTTCTTC.